The 4 T cell receptor beta chains listed next were all sequenced from one sample in a study of early T cells in non-severe SARS-CoV-2 infection. TCRdb reanalysed the 5' RACE reads using MiXCR and keeps one entry per CDR3 protein. In the table there are roughly 120,000 distinct CDR3 sequences, 15% of which are singletons. The specimen sequenced was whole blood. The receptors shown here come from an adult who was a healthcare worker with PCR-confirmed SARS-CoV-2 infection or an uninfected control (not recorded which).

There are many counts of this clonotype. This chain joins TRBV4-1 and TRBJ2-3; 8 nucleotides line up with TRBD2. V gave up 9 bases and J gave up 1 base; unmatched junction bases: 9. Per germline, CDR1 MGHRA and CDR2 YSYEKL. The CDR3 has 15 residues. The CDR3 spells CASSVAGGGTDTQYF. CDR3 coding DNA: TGCGCCAGTAGCGTCGCGGGGGGCGGCACAGATACGCAGTATTTT.

This clonotype was observed a handful of times. CDR3 amino acids: CASSPAGGGIEQYF. CDR3 DNA: TGTGCCAGCAGCCCCGCTGGCGGGGGGATCGAGCAGTACTTC. The gene calls are TRBV3-1 and TRBJ2-7, with 8 bases identical to TRBD2. Unmatched junction bases numbered 8, after V lost 4 bases and J lost 6 bases. Germline V lookup: CDR1 LGHDT, CDR2 YNNKEL (reference sequence). The CDR3 runs to 14 residues.

The CDR3 reads CASSFSVGMETQYF. The DNA for the CDR3 is TGCGCCAGCAGCTTTTCGGTAGGGATGGAGACCCAGTACTTC. The chain recombines TRBV5-1 with TRBJ2-5; D is ambiguous. Germline CDR1 reads SGHRS; CDR2 reads YFSETQ. The V gene lost 2 bases and the J gene lost 5 bases, with 13 bases spanning the gap. The CDR3 contains 14 residues.

The chain recombines TRBV15 with TRBJ2-5; the D gene is possibly TRBD2 (6 bases). Germline V gives CDR1 LNHNV, CDR2 YYDKDF (reference sequence). This CDR3 comprises 15 residues. V was clipped by 0 bases and J by 8 bases, with 16 bases between them. The CDR3 reads CATSRDRGGVVTQYF. CDR3 sequence (DNA): TGTGCCACCAGCAGAGATCGGGGCGGGGTGGTAACCCAGTACTTC.